This TCR beta chain was observed in a study of T cell responses to AZD1222 COVID-19 vaccine. Libraries were prepared by immunoSEQ multiplex PCR; TCRdb keeps only in-frame clonotypes and omits some of them. Of fewer than 150,000 clones detected, more than 85% appear once; the ten largest clones hold about 7.4%. Pooling of second doses given at about 4 or about 12 weeks was done. The V and J ends lost 0 bases and 3 bases respectively, with 11 bases between them. The CDR3 is 15 residues long. The V gene's germline CDR1 is SGHDN and CDR2 FVKESK. A word on this clone: Its antigen remains unknown.

Study-wide results and limits: Across spike, vaccine-associated CD4 TCRs were found, dominant at 160-218 and 743-854. Possibly, clonal diversity was underestimated; donors were largely white British and included more females.

The chain carries TRBV14 and TRBJ1-1, with unresolved D. The sequence was collected from an adult who received the AZD1222 COVID-19 vaccine. The specimen was peripheral blood, collected 28 days after the second AZD1222 dose. The CDR3 is CASSQEGGPYTEAFF. CDR3 in DNA: TGTGCCAGCAGCCAAGAAGGCGGACCCTACACTGAAGCTTTCTTT.